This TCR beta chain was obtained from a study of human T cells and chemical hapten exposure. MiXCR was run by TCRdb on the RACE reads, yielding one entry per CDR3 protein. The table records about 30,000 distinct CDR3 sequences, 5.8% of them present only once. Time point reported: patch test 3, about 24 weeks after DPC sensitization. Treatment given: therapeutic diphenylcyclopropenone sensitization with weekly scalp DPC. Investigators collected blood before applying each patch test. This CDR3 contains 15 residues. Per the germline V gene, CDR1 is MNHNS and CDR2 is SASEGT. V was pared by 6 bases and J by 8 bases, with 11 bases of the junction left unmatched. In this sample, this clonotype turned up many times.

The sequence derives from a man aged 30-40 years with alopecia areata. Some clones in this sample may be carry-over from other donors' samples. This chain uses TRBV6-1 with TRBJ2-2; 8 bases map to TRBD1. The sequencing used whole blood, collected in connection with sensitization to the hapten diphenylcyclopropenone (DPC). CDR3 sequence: CASRVRQGTQGELFF. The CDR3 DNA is TGTGCCAGCAGAGTCCGACAGGGGACGCAAGGGGAGCTGTTTTTT.